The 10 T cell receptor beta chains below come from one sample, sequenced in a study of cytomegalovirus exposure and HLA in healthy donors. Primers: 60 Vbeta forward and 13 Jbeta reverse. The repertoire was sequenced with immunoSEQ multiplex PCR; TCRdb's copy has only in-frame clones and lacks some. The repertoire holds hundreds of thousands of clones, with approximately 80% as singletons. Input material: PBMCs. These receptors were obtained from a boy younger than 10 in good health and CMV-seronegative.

The CDR3 reads CASSGLAGKLEQFF. DNA for the CDR3: TGCGCCAGCAGTGGACTAGCGGGAAAGCTTGAGCAGTTCTTC. This sequence joins TRBV10-2 and TRBJ2-1, with 11 bases that match TRBD2. The CDR3 has 14 residues. Germline trimming cut 4 bases from V and 9 bases from J; bases unmatched to any gene: 5. Germline CDR1 and CDR2: WSHSY and SAAADI.

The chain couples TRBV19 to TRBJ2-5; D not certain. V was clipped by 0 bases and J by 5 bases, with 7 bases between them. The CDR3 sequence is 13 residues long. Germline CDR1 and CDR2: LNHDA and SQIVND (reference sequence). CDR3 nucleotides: TGTGCCAGTAGTATAGATCTTTCGGAGACCCAGTACTTC. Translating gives CASSIDLSETQYF.

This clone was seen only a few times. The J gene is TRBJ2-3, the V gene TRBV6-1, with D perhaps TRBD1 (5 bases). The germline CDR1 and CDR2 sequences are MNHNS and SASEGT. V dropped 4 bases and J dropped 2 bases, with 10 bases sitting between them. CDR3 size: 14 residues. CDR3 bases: TGTGCCAGCAGTGGGGGCAGGAACACAGATACGCAGTATTTT. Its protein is CASSGGRNTDTQYF.

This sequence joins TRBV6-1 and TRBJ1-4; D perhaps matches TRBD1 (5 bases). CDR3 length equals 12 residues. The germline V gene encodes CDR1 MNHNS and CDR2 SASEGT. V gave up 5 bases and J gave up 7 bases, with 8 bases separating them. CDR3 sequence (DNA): TGTGCCAGCAGTATTCAGGGTGAAAAACTGTTTTTT. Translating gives CASSIQGEKLFF.

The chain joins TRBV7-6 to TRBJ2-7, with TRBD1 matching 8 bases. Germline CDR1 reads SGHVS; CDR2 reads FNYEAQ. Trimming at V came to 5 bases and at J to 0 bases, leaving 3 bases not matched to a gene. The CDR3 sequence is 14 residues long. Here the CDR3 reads CASSRGQVSYEQYF. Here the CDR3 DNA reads TGTGCCAGCAGCCGGGGACAGGTCTCCTACGAGCAGTACTTC.

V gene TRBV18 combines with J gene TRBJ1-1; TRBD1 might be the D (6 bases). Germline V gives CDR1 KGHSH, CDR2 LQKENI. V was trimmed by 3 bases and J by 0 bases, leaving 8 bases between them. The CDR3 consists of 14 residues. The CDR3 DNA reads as TGTGCCAGCTCACCCGGACAGATGAACACTGAAGCTTTCTTT. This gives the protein CASSPGQMNTEAFF.

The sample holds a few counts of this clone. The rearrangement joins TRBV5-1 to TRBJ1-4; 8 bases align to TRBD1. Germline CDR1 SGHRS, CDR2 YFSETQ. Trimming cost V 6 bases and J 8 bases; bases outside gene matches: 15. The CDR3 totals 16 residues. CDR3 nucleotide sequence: TGCGCCAGCACCCGGACAGGGAGGGGGCTAGAAGAAAAACTGTTTTTT. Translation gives CASTRTGRGLEEKLFF.

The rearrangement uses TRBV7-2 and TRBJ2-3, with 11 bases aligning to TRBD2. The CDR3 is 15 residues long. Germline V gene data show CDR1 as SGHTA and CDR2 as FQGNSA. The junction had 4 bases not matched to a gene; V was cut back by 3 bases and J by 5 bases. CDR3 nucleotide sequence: TGTGCCAGCAGCTTTAGCGGGAGGGCCTTAGATACGCAGTATTTT. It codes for CASSFSGRALDTQYF. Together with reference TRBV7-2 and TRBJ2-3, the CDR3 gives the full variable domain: GAGVSQSPSNKVTEKGKDVELRCDPISGHTALYWYRQSLGQGLEFLIYFQGNSAPDKSGLPSDRFSAERTGGSVSTLTIQRTQQEDSAVYLCASSFSGRALDTQYFGPGTRLTVL.

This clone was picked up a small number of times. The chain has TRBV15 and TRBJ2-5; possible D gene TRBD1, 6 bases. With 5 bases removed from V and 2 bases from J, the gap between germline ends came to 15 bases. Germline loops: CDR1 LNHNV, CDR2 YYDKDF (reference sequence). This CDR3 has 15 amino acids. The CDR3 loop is CATSPRDTFQETQYF. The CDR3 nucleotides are TGTGCCACCAGCCCACGGGACACCTTTCAAGAGACCCAGTACTTC.

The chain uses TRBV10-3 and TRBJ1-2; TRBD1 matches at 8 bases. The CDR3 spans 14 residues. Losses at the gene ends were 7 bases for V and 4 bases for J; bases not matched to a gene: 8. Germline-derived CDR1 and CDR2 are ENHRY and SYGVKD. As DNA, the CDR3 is TGTGCCATCACCCCGGACAGGGTTAGCTATGGCTACACCTTC. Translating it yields CAITPDRVSYGYTF.